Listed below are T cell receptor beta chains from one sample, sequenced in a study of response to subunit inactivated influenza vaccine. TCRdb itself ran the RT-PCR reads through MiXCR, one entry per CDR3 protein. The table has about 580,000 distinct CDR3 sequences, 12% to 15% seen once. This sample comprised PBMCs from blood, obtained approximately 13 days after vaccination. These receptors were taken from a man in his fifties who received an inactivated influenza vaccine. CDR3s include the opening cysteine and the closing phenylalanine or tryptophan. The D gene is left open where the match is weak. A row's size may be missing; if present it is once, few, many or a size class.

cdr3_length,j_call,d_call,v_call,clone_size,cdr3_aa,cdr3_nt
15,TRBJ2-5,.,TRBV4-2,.,CASSQGSGGQETQYF,TGTGCCAGCAGCCAAGGGTCCGGTGGACAAGAGACCCAGTACTTC
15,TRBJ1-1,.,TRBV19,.,CASSRTRGALNEAFF,TGTGCCAGTAGTAGGACGAGAGGAGCCCTCAATGAAGCTTTCTTT
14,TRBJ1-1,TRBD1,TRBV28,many,CASSSRDRGFLAFF,TGTGCCAGCAGTTCCCGGGACAGGGGTTTTTTGGCTTTCTTT
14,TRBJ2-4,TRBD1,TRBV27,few,CASSLGTAFNIQYF,TGTGCCAGCAGTTTAGGGACAGCGTTCAACATTCAGTACTTC
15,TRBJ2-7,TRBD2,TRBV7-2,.,CASSPQRGGLGEQYF,TGTGCCAGCAGCCCTCAGCGGGGGGGTCTGGGCGAGCAGTACTTC
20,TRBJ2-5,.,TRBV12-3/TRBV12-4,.,CASSLVYPRTGRDSIETQYF,TGTGCCAGCAGTTTAGTTTATCCACGGACAGGGAGGGATTCGATAGAGACCCAGTACTTC
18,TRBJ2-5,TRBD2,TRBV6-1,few,CASSKVLRASGRGETQYF,TGTGCCAGCAGCAAGGTTCTTCGGGCTAGCGGGAGAGGAGAGACCCAGTACTTC
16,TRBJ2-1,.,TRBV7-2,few,CASSAPGGSSYNEQFF,TGTGCCAGCAGCGCACCAGGGGGGAGCTCCTACAATGAGCAGTTCTTC
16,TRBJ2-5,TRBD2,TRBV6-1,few,CASRIPRGERGETQYF,TGTGCCAGCAGGATCCCCCGGGGGGAGAGAGGCGAGACCCAGTACTTC
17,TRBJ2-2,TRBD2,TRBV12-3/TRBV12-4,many,CASSRGGLARNTGELFF,TGTGCCAGCAGCCGTGGGGGACTAGCGAGGAACACCGGGGAGCTGTTTTTT
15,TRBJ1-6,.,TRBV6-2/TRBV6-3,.,CASGAGRGYNSPLHF,TGTGCCAGCGGAGCGGGGAGAGGGTATAATTCACCCCTCCACTTT
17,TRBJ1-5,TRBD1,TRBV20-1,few,CSARVSGTVYSNQPQHF,TGCAGTGCTAGAGTTTCGGGGACAGTTTATAGCAATCAGCCCCAGCATTTT
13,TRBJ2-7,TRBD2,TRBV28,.,CASRVAGRYEQYF,TGTGCCAGCAGGGTAGCGGGACGCTACGAGCAGTACTTC
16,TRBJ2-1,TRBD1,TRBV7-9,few,CASSSQSTGGINRQFF,TGTGCCAGCAGCTCCCAATCAACAGGGGGAATTAATAGGCAGTTCTTC
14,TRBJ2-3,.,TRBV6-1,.,CASSEQGGTDTQYF,TGTGCCAGCAGTGAGCAGGGAGGCACAGATACGCAGTATTTT
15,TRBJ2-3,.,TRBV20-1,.,CSALRSLASTDTQYF,TGCAGTGCGCTGAGGAGTCTGGCCAGCACAGATACGCAGTATTTT
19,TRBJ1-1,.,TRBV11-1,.,CASTTSWAGLDQPVAEAFF,TGTGCCAGCACCACTAGCTGGGCAGGTCTGGACCAACCGGTCGCTGAAGCTTTCTTT
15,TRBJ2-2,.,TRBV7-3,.,CASSLGVSDTGELFF,TGTGCCAGCAGCTTAGGGGTTTCAGATACCGGGGAGCTGTTTTTT
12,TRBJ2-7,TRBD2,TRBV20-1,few,CSAKLAAPEQYF,TGCAGTGCCAAACTAGCGGCACCCGAGCAGTACTTC
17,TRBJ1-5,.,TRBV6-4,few,CASSETGTFKGNQPQHF,TGTGCCAGCAGTGAAACCGGGACCTTTAAGGGCAATCAGCCCCAGCATTTT
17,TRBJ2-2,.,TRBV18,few,CASSGRVGSGNTGELFF,TGTGCCAGCTCAGGAAGGGTAGGATCCGGCAACACCGGGGAGCTGTTTTTT
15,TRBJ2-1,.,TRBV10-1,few,CASSDGALRRNEQFF,TGCGCCAGCAGTGACGGGGCCCTAAGGAGGAATGAGCAGTTCTTC
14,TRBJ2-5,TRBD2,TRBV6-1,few,CASSRAGGSETQYF,TGTGCCAGCAGTCGAGCGGGGGGCTCGGAGACCCAGTACTTC
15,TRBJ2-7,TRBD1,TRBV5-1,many,CASSLAGTGKGKQYF,TGCGCCAGCAGCTTGGCCGGGACAGGGAAAGGAAAGCAGTACTTC
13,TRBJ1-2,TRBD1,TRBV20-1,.,CSARVSGQDGYTF,TGCAGTGCTAGAGTTTCTGGACAGGATGGCTACACCTTC
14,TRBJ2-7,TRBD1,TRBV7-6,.,CASSRDRLTYEQYF,TGTGCCAGCAGCCGGGACAGATTAACCTACGAGCAGTACTTC
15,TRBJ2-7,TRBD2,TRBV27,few,CASKKLADLTYEQYF,TGTGCCAGCAAAAAACTAGCGGACTTGACCTACGAGCAGTACTTC
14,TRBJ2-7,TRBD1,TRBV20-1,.,CSASGQGPLGEQYF,TGCAGTGCTAGCGGACAGGGCCCTCTCGGCGAGCAGTACTTC
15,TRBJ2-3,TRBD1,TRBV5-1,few,CASSLGQGTADTQYF,TGCGCCAGCAGCTTGGGACAGGGGACGGCAGATACGCAGTATTTT
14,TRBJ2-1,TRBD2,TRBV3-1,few,CASRRLAGDSEQFF,TGTGCCAGTAGAAGGCTAGCGGGGGACTCTGAGCAGTTCTTC
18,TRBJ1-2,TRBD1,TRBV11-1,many,CASSLEGAATPINYGYTF,TGTGCCAGCAGCTTGGAGGGGGCGGCTACCCCCATAAACTATGGCTACACCTTC
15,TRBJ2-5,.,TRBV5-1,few,CASSLMQVGMETQYF,TGCGCCAGCAGCTTGATGCAGGTGGGGATGGAGACCCAGTACTTC
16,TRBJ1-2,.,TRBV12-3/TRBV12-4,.,CASSSGPIAGTSGYTF,TGTGCCAGCAGTTCCGGCCCTATCGCGGGGACGAGTGGCTACACCTTC
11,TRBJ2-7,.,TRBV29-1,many,CSVEDYYEQYF,TGCAGCGTTGAAGATTATTACGAGCAGTACTTC
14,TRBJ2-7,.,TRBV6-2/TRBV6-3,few,CASSYGTHSYEQYF,TGTGCCAGCAGTTACGGGACTCACTCCTACGAGCAGTACTTC
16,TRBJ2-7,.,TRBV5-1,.,CASSLRSGQTSYVQYF,TGCGCCAGCAGCTTGCGAAGTGGACAGACCTCCTACGTGCAGTACTTC
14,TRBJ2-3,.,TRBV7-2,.,CASSLEGYADTQYF,TGTGCCAGCAGCTTAGAGGGTTACGCAGATACGCAGTATTTT
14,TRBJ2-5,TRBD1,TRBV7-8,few,CASSLAGTVETQYF,TGTGCCAGCAGCTTAGCTGGGACAGTGGAGACCCAGTACTTC
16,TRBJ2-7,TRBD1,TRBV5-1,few,CASSYATGQGAYEQYF,TGCGCCAGCAGCTATGCGACGGGACAGGGGGCCTACGAGCAGTACTTC
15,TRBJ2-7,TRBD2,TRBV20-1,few,CSASSPRGLAGEQYF,TGCAGTGCTAGCTCTCCTAGGGGACTAGCGGGTGAGCAGTACTTC
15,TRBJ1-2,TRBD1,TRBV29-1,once,CSVESGTGGNYGYTF,TGCAGCGTTGAAAGTGGGACAGGCGGTAACTATGGCTACACCTTC
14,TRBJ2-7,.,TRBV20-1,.,CSARDDRNSYEQYF,TGCAGTGCTAGAGATGATAGAAACTCCTACGAGCAGTACTTC
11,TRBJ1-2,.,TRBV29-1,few,CSAQGDYGYTF,TGCAGCGCCCAGGGAGACTATGGCTACACCTTC
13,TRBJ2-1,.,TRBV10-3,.,CAIGPRAAGEQFF,TGTGCCATCGGCCCTAGGGCTGCGGGGGAGCAGTTCTTC
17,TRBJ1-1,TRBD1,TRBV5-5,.,CASSLEGRGSMNTEAFF,TGTGCCAGCAGCTTGGAGGGCAGGGGGTCCATGAACACTGAAGCTTTCTTT
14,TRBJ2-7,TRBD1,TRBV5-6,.,CASSSWDSEHEQYF,TGTGCCAGCAGCTCCTGGGACAGTGAGCACGAGCAGTACTTC
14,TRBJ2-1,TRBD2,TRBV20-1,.,CSAAGGPSYNEQFF,TGCAGTGCAGCGGGGGGGCCGTCCTACAATGAGCAGTTCTTC
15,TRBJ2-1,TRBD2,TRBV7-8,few,CASILSGMAPNEQFF,TGTGCCAGCATACTTAGCGGGATGGCCCCCAATGAGCAGTTCTTC
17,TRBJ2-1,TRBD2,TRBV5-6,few,CASSETGTSGVWVPEFF,TGTGCCAGCAGCGAAACCGGGACTAGCGGCGTTTGGGTGCCGGAGTTCTTC